These 11 T cell receptor beta chains share one sample of origin, sequenced in a study of OX40 agonist ivuxolimab in advanced cancers. Assay: immunoSEQ multiplex PCR; the TCRdb copy retains only in-frame clones and omits some. Of some 150,000 clones detected, around nine tenths appear once; the ten largest clones hold about 1.1%. The sequencing used CD4+ or CD8+ T cells sorted from blood, collected in a trial of the OX40 agonist ivuxolimab. These receptors all stem from an adult with an advanced solid tumor such as melanoma, head and neck, liver or kidney cancer.

V and J are TRBV28 and TRBJ2-7; D is possibly TRBD1 (6 bases). V lost 8 bases and J lost 8, with 19 bases in between. The length of the CDR3 is 13 residues. Per germline, CDR1 MDHEN and CDR2 SYDVKM. For the CDR3, the DNA is TGTGCCAGCCAAACCTACTACAGGGATAAGCAGTACTTC. Translating it yields CASQTYYRDKQYF.

The rearrangement uses TRBV7-9 and TRBJ1-2; the D gene is possibly TRBD1 (6 bases). There are 16 residues in the CDR3. Germline assignment: CDR1 SEHNR and CDR2 FQNEAQ (reference sequence). Trimming took 5 bases from V and 6 from J, leaving 22 bases between them. The CDR3 nucleotides read TGTGCCAGCAGCGGACCAAGAGCTCAGGGGCGAGATGGCTACACCTTC. This translates into CASSGPRAQGRDGYTF.

This sequence joins TRBV30 and TRBJ2-7; D is unresolved. This CDR3 region has 11 residues. CDR1 is GTSNPN and CDR2 is SVGIG in the germline V gene (reference sequence). V gave up 2 bases and J gave up 2 bases, with 4 bases separating them. The CDR3 bases are TGTGCCTGGAGTCTTACCTACGAGCAGTACTTC. As protein: CAWSLTYEQYF.

The gene calls are TRBV11-2 and TRBJ2-2, with 12 nucleotides matching TRBD2. There are 15 residues in the CDR3. V shed 5 bases, J shed 5 bases, and the junction held 3 bases outside the gene matches. Germline V gives CDR1 SGHAT, CDR2 FQNNGV. CDR3 protein: CASSTGTSGTGELFF. DNA of the CDR3: TGTGCCAGCAGCACCGGGACTAGCGGGACCGGGGAGCTGTTTTTT.

The rearrangement links TRBV2 to TRBJ1-6; D is possibly TRBD1 (6 bases). The ends were cut back, 8 bases at V and 8 bases at J, with 13 bases in the middle. The germline V gene encodes CDR1 SNHLY and CDR2 FYNNEI. The CDR3 runs 13 residues. The CDR3, as DNA: TGTGCCAGCCGGGAGGGGGATTATTCACCCCTCCACTTT. Translating gives CASREGDYSPLHF.

The rearrangement links TRBV5-1 to TRBJ2-4, with 11 bases aligning to TRBD2. V gave up 4 bases and J gave up 3 bases; unmatched junction bases: 0. The CDR3 totals 14 residues. Germline V gene lookup returns CDR1 SGHRS and CDR2 YFSETQ. CDR3 region: CASSGTSGKNIQYF. CDR3 coding DNA: TGCGCCAGCAGCGGGACTAGCGGCAAAAACATTCAGTACTTC.

This chain connects TRBV15 to TRBJ1-4; 9 bases are a match to TRBD1. Unmatched junction bases numbered 7, after V lost 3 bases and J lost 2 bases. This CDR3 contains 17 residues. CDR1 and CDR2 (germline): LNHNV, YYDKDF (reference sequence). The chain's CDR3 is CATSRGQGGATNEKLFF. The CDR3 region has the DNA TGTGCCACCAGCAGGGGACAGGGAGGGGCTACTAATGAAAAACTGTTTTTT.

The chain recombines TRBV6-1 with TRBJ1-4; 7 bases agree with TRBD1. The length of the CDR3 is 13 residues. Trimming cost V 6 bases and J 8 bases; bases outside gene matches: 6. CDR1 MNHNS and CDR2 SASEGT come from the germline V gene. CDR3 nucleotide sequence: TGTGCCAGCAGCCGACAGGGATGGGAAAAACTGTTTTTT. It translates to CASSRQGWEKLFF.

The chain joins TRBV6-5 to TRBJ2-7, with D perhaps matching TRBD1 (6 bases). The CDR3 has 14 residues. Germline V gene sequence: CDR1 MNHEY, CDR2 SVGAGI. The V and J ends lost 2 bases and 3 bases respectively, with 11 bases between them. The CDR3 reads CASSYQPGDYEQYF. The CDR3, as DNA: TGTGCCAGCAGTTACCAGCCAGGGGACTACGAGCAGTACTTC.

This clone turned up a few times. V and J are TRBV14 and TRBJ1-2; D is ambiguous. Germline CDR1 reads SGHDN; CDR2 reads FVKESK. The CDR3 is 14 residues long. V gave up 1 base and J gave up 3 bases, with 9 bases separating them. CDR3 in DNA: TGTGCCAGCAGCCAAGGTGCGGGCCACTATGGCTACACCTTC. Its protein is CASSQGAGHYGYTF.

This clone appeared a single time. The DNA of the CDR3 is TGTGCCAGCAGCGCGACAGGGGAGGCTTTCTTT. Encoded protein: CASSATGEAFF. V and J are TRBV9 and TRBJ1-1; 8 nucleotides align to TRBD1. CDR1 is SGDLS and CDR2 is YYNGEE in the germline V gene. Losses at the gene ends were 3 bases for V and 11 bases for J; bases not matched to a gene: 3. CDR3 size: 11 residues.